Presented here are 32 T cell receptor beta chains from one specimen sequenced in a study of blood T cells in healthy people across ages. A sample-barcoded 5' primer and a J-beta primer mix were used in a second PCR of roughly 7 to 11 cycles. TCRdb redid the calling of the 5' RACE reads with MiXCR, one entry per CDR3 protein. The table includes roughly 800,000 distinct CDR3 sequences, 58% detected once. Sequencing was performed on blood. All receptors derive from a man under 40 in good health.

The gene calls are TRBV20-1 and TRBJ1-2; perhaps TRBD1 as D (6 bases). There are 13 residues in the CDR3. Germline lookup yields CDR1 DFQATT and CDR2 SNEGSKA (reference sequence). V dropped 2 bases and J dropped 8 bases, with 15 bases sitting between them. The CDR3 coding sequence is TGCAGTGCTAGAACCACGGCGGGGGCCGGCTACACCTTC. Protein: CSARTTAGAGYTF.

This clonotype was observed a few times. The gene calls are TRBV7-6 and TRBJ2-5, with D uncertain. Germline CDR1 SGHVS, CDR2 FNYEAQ. There are 10 residues in the CDR3. The CDR3 here is CAVGQETQYF. In nucleotides, the CDR3 is TGTGCGGTGGGTCAAGAGACCCAGTACTTC.

The chain couples TRBV19 to TRBJ1-2; 7 nucleotides align to TRBD1. CDR1 is LNHDA, CDR2 SQIVND, per germline (reference sequence). CDR3 length: 15 amino acids. The trim removed 7 bases at V and 5 bases at J, leaving 13 bases unmatched. The CDR3 here is CASTDPTGSFYGYTF. The CDR3 nucleotides are TGTGCCAGTACAGACCCGACAGGGTCCTTTTATGGCTACACCTTC.

DNA for the CDR3: TGTGCCACGACAGGGTATAGCGACGAGCAGTACTTC. As protein: CATTGYSDEQYF. This sequence joins TRBV6-5 and TRBJ2-7; TRBD1 matches at 7 bases. In germline, CDR1 is MNHEY, CDR2 SVGAGI. CDR3 length: 12 residues. V was pared by 10 bases and J by 5 bases, with 8 bases of the junction left unmatched.

The rearrangement links TRBV28 to TRBJ1-2; no clear D. CDR1 is MDHEN, CDR2 SYDVKM, per germline. The CDR3 totals 15 residues. The V end lost 6 bases, the J end lost 4 bases, and 18 bases lay between the germline ends. The CDR3, as DNA: TGTGCCAGCAGGCCTGACGGACGGGTAACCTATGGCTACACCTTC. It translates to CASRPDGRVTYGYTF.

This clonotype was recorded a few times. V and J are TRBV20-1 and TRBJ1-1, with TRBD1 identical over 10 bases. This CDR3 comprises 14 residues. The germline CDR1 and CDR2 sequences are DFQATT and SNEGSKA (reference sequence). V dropped 1 base and J dropped 7; count of bases not matched to a gene: 6. The DNA for the CDR3 is TGCAGTGCTAGAGGAGGACAGGGGGACCTTGAAGCTTTCTTT. Its translation is CSARGGQGDLEAFF.

This clonotype was picked up a small number of times. The V gene is TRBV4-2, the J gene TRBJ2-2; either TRBD1 or TRBD2 may supply D (5 bases each). Germline CDR1 reads LGHNA; CDR2 reads YNFKEQ. Trimming removed 4 bases at V and 5 bases at J, with 17 bases between. The CDR3 loop spans 16 amino acids. The CDR3, as DNA: TGTGCCAGCAGCCGATCCTGGGACCAAGGGACCGGGGAGCTGTTTTTT. Amino acid sequence: CASSRSWDQGTGELFF.

This clonotype was seen a single time. The chain has TRBV27 and TRBJ1-2; maybe TRBD1 (6 bases). The CDR3 length is 14 residues. V dropped 6 bases and J dropped 5 bases, with 16 bases sitting between them. Germline V gene sequence: CDR1 MNHEY, CDR2 SMNVEV (reference sequence). CDR3 bases: TGTGCCAGCAGGAGATTACAGGGTAGTTATGGCTACACCTTC. Translated, it gives CASRRLQGSYGYTF.

The chain couples TRBV29-1 to TRBJ2-1; TRBD1 aligns across 10 bases. J gave up 2 bases and V 7 bases, and 5 bases lay outside the gene matches. Looked up from germline, CDR1 is SQVTM and CDR2 is ANQGSEA. This CDR3 is built from 14 residues. CDR3 coding DNA: TGCAGCGCCCGGGACAGGGGCACCTACAATGAGCAGTTCTTC. It is translated as CSARDRGTYNEQFF.

This clonotype was recorded once. This rearrangement joins TRBV5-1 to TRBJ2-3; D ambiguous. Germline assignment: CDR1 SGHRS and CDR2 YFSETQ. The length of the CDR3 is 16 residues. With 4 bases removed from V and 2 bases from J, the gap between germline ends came to 17 bases. The CDR3 region is CASSNILTTNTDTQYF. The CDR3 DNA reads as TGCGCCAGCAGCAACATATTGACAACAAACACAGATACGCAGTATTTT.

This rearrangement joins TRBV7-9 to TRBJ2-3; D is ambiguous. The CDR3 is 19 amino acids. V was trimmed by 4 bases and J by 3 bases, leaving 26 bases between them. Germline V gene data show CDR1 as SEHNR and CDR2 as FQNEAQ (reference sequence). CDR3 coding DNA: TGTGCCAGCAGCTCCATAGCCCCAGACACGGAGTTGGGTACAGATACGCAGTATTTT. Translated, it gives CASSSIAPDTELGTDTQYF.

This clonotype was observed once. V and J are TRBV9 and TRBJ2-3, with 9 bases matching TRBD2. The CDR3 has 15 residues. CDR1 SGDLS and CDR2 YYNGEE come from the germline V gene. V lost 4 bases to trimming and J lost 4 bases; unmatched junction nucleotides: 7. CDR3 sequence: CASSQGGGVADTQYF. DNA of the CDR3: TGTGCCAGCAGCCAGGGCGGGGGGGTCGCAGATACGCAGTATTTT.

The rearrangement joins TRBV9 to TRBJ2-4; 9 nucleotides line up with TRBD1. Gene TRBJ2-5 matches the end of the DNA better, so the J call may be wrong. There are 15 residues in the CDR3. Per the germline V gene, CDR1 is SGDLS and CDR2 is YYNGEE. Written as DNA, the CDR3 is TGTGCCAGCAGCGTCAACAGGGGGCCTGGAGAGACCCAGTACTTC. This codes for CASSVNRGPGETQYF.

The chain links TRBV6-6 to TRBJ1-2, with a weak D call TRBD1 (5 bases). V gave up 0 bases and J gave up 4 bases, with 12 bases separating them. Germline V gene data show CDR1 as MNHNY and CDR2 as SVGAGI (reference sequence). CDR3 length equals 15 residues. The CDR3 reads CASSYSAGEGYGYTF. The CDR3 DNA reads as TGTGCCAGCAGTTACTCGGCGGGGGAGGGCTATGGCTACACCTTC.

This clonotype was recorded a few times. The J gene is TRBJ2-3, the V gene TRBV20-1; D uncertain. CDR3 size: 13 residues. Germline CDR1 is DFQATT and CDR2 is SNEGSKA (reference sequence). The V gene lost 3 bases and the J gene lost 2 bases, with 9 bases spanning the gap. CDR3 protein: CSARTPITDTQYF. Here the CDR3 DNA reads TGCAGTGCTAGGACCCCAATCACAGATACGCAGTATTTT.

The chain employs TRBV6-2 or TRBV6-3 and TRBJ2-7, with D maybe TRBD1 (6 bases). CDR3 length: 12 residues. Germline V gene lookup returns CDR1 MNHEY and CDR2 SVGEGT. V lost 10 bases and J 10 bases, leaving 20 bases between the germline ends. The CDR3 bases are TGTGCCACCAGACAGGCCTCAGGGGCCCAGTACTTC. This sequence encodes CATRQASGAQYF.

The chain links TRBV29-1 to TRBJ1-2, with 8 bases aligning to TRBD1. The CDR3 length is 14 residues. Trimming cost V 4 bases and J 6 bases; bases outside gene matches: 10. From germline, CDR1 is SQVTM and CDR2 ANQGSEA. CDR3 amino acids: CSVVLGGQGNGYTF. For the CDR3, the DNA is TGCAGCGTTGTCCTAGGAGGACAGGGCAATGGCTACACCTTC.

This chain connects TRBV20-1 to TRBJ2-4, with 11 positions matching TRBD2. The end of the DNA aligns better with TRBJ2-7, so the J call may be wrong. Germline values: CDR1 DFQATT, CDR2 SNEGSKA (reference sequence). This CDR3 contains 14 residues. The CDR3 region is CSAPGSSGGYEQYF. The CDR3 coding sequence is TGCAGTGCCCCAGGTTCTAGCGGGGGGTACGAGCAGTACTTC.

The chain employs TRBV7-9 and TRBJ2-7; D may be TRBD1 (5 bases). The CDR3 sequence is 15 residues long. Germline V lookup: CDR1 SEHNR, CDR2 FQNEAQ (reference sequence). V gave up 3 bases and J gave up 3 bases, with 15 bases separating them. In DNA form, the CDR3 reads TGTGCCAGCAGCTTTTCAAGGGGCGGCCACTACGAGCAGTACTTC. Its translation is CASSFSRGGHYEQYF.

To note about this clonotype: One end of the junction fails to match germline, which may point to a read error. This rearrangement joins TRBV18 to TRBJ2-2; D ambiguous. The CDR3 length is 15 residues. Germline-derived CDR1 and CDR2 are KGHSH and LQKENI. CDR3 sequence: CASPPLNGNTGELFF. The CDR3 bases are TGTGCCAGCCCACCGCTGAACGGGAACACCGGGGAGCTGTTTTTT.

The J gene is TRBJ2-4, the V gene TRBV28; 9 nucleotides match TRBD2. V shed 6 bases, J shed 13 bases, and the junction held 13 bases outside the gene matches. The CDR3 runs 14 residues. Germline assignment: CDR1 MDHEN and CDR2 SYDVKM. CDR3 amino acids: CASRPGTSYDEQYF. In DNA form, the CDR3 reads TGTGCCAGCAGGCCGGGGACTAGCTACGATGAGCAGTACTTC.

The chain combines TRBV6-1 with TRBJ1-1, with D possibly being TRBD1 (5 bases). The CDR3 extends over 17 amino acids. Per germline, CDR1 MNHNS and CDR2 SASEGT. V was trimmed by 4 bases and J by 12 bases, leaving 30 bases between them. CDR3 in amino acids: CASSGPPGGLSRGGTFF. CDR3 in DNA: TGTGCCAGCAGTGGACCCCCCGGCGGTTTGTCGCGGGGGGGGACTTTCTTT.

This clonotype was counted only a few times. CDR3 DNA sequence: TGTGCCAGCAGCCGGGGGACATACAATGAGCAGTTCTTC. Encoded protein: CASSRGTYNEQFF. The chain is built from TRBV6-5 and TRBJ2-1; D tentatively fits TRBD1 or TRBD2 (6 bases each). Germline V CDR1 and CDR2: MNHEY, SVGAGI. CDR3 length: 13 residues. Deletions cut 6 bases from V and 4 bases from J, with 10 bases between.

This clonotype was seen a single time. The rearrangement links TRBV2 to TRBJ1-6; TRBD1 might be the D (5 bases). V lost 8 bases, J lost 10 bases, and 15 bases lay in between. Per germline, CDR1 SNHLY and CDR2 FYNNEI. The CDR3 covers 13 residues. The CDR3 sequence is CASGDGANSPLHF. The CDR3 DNA sequence: TGTGCCAGCGGGGACGGGGCGAACTCACCCCTCCACTTT.

The J gene is TRBJ2-7, the V gene TRBV6-5, with D uncertain. Trimming removed 0 bases from V and 4 bases from J, with 10 bases in between. The CDR3 contains 14 residues. CDR1 and CDR2 (germline): MNHEY, SVGAGI. The CDR3 loop reads CASSYSIGLYEQYF. Written as DNA, the CDR3 is TGTGCCAGCAGTTACTCGATCGGTCTTTACGAGCAGTACTTC.

The rearrangement uses TRBV20-1 and TRBJ2-3; D is ambiguous. V lost 5 bases to trimming and J lost 1 base, with 13 bases between them. There are 14 residues in the CDR3. Germline V lookup: CDR1 DFQATT, CDR2 SNEGSKA (reference sequence). The CDR3 reads CSADSGEGTDTQYF. The CDR3 nucleotides read TGCAGTGCTGATAGTGGGGAAGGCACAGATACGCAGTATTTT.

V and J are TRBV12-3 or TRBV12-4 and TRBJ2-3; D is undetermined. The length of the CDR3 is 14 residues. The V gene lost 6 bases and the J gene lost 1 base, with 11 bases spanning the gap. The DNA of the CDR3 is TGTGCCAGCAGACGTAGCTCGGGCACAGATACGCAGTATTTT. Its protein product is CASRRSSGTDTQYF.

Only one count was recorded for this clonotype. V gene TRBV4-1 combines with J gene TRBJ2-4, with TRBD2 identical over 10 bases. The end of the DNA is better explained by TRBJ2-7, so the J call may be wrong. Germline CDR1 MGHRA, CDR2 YSYEKL. This CDR3 has 14 residues. Here the CDR3 DNA reads TGCGCCAGCAGCGATCTGGGACTAGCGTACGAGCAGTACTTC. This encodes CASSDLGLAYEQYF.

This sequence joins TRBV20-1 and TRBJ2-7; 8 bases match TRBD2. The V gene's germline CDR1 is DFQATT and CDR2 SNEGSKA (reference sequence). The CDR3 runs to 18 residues. The J segment lost 0 bases and the V segment lost 3 bases, leaving 16 bases of the junction unmatched. This chain's CDR3 is CSASPSSGPILSSYEQYF. As DNA, the CDR3 is TGCAGTGCTAGTCCGTCTAGCGGGCCCATCTTAAGCTCCTACGAGCAGTACTTC.

This clonotype was recorded only once. One junction end does not reproduce the germline sequence, and a read error may be involved. This sequence joins TRBV14 and TRBJ2-7, with unresolved D. CDR1 and CDR2 from the germline V gene are SGHDN and FVKESK. The CDR3 loop spans 16 amino acids. The CDR3 sequence: CARSQGFLGIPHEQYF. The CDR3 DNA sequence: TGTGCCAGGAGCCAAGGATTTCTAGGGATCCCCCACGAGCAGTACTTC.

The CDR3 spells CSASAGIGYTF. The DNA of the CDR3 is TGCAGTGCTAGCGCAGGGATTGGCTACACCTTC. This chain links TRBV20-1 with TRBJ1-2; D is possibly TRBD1 (5 bases). Trimming left V 3 bases short and J 7 bases short, with 9 bases between. There are 11 residues in the CDR3. The V gene's germline CDR1 is DFQATT and CDR2 SNEGSKA (reference sequence).

This clonotype was found once. This chain connects TRBV13 to TRBJ2-4; TRBD2 matches at 8 bases. The assigned J gene may be wrong: the sequence end matches TRBJ2-7 better. This CDR3 region has 18 residues. CDR1 PRHDT and CDR2 FYEKMQ come from the germline V gene (reference sequence). CDR3 amino acids: CASSHQRTGTRITYEQYF. Written as DNA, the CDR3 is TGTGCCAGCAGCCATCAGCGCACCGGGACTAGAATTACCTACGAGCAGTACTTC.